This TCR beta chain was documented in a study of blood T cell repertoires in COVID-19. Study-wide background: The samples span acute and convalescent COVID-19 from the United States, Italy and Spain. Sources were T cells, B-cell-depleted T cells, or PBMCs; the material itself was cDNA or gDNA.

Germline V lookup: CDR1 LNHDA, CDR2 SQIVND (reference sequence). The germline V and J ends were trimmed by 6 bases and 2 bases, with 11 bases remaining between them. This CDR3 comprises 15 residues. Per the original data handling: Amplification from reference gene primers served as the basis for estimated nucleated cell counts. Clones were read by immunoSEQ multiplex PCR, and TCRdb kept only the in-frame ones, dropping some. V, J and clone size derive from that table, while D and trimming were established from the DNA sequence. The profile shows just over 25,000 clones, 85% to 90% of them singletons.

This clonotype was sampled from a human donor in a cohort sampled during active COVID-19. The sequencing sample was made of peripheral blood. The V call is TRBV19, the J call TRBJ2-6, with D possibly matching TRBD1 (6 bases). CDR3 sequence reads: CASSLGGTGANVLTF. The CDR3 DNA reads as TGTGCCAGTAGCCTAGGGGGAACTGGGGCCAACGTCCTGACTTTC.